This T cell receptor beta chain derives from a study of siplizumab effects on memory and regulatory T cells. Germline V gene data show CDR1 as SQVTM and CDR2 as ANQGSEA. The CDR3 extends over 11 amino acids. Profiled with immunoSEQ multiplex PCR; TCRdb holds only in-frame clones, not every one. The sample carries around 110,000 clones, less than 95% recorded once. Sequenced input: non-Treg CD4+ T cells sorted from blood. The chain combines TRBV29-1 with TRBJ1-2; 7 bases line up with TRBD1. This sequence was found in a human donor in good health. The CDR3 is CSGTEDYGYTF. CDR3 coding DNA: TGCAGTGGGACAGAGGACTATGGCTACACCTTC.